This TCR beta chain was obtained from a study of monozygotic twins with inflammatory bowel disease. The CDR3 has 13 amino acids. Whole-study findings and limits: Evidence did not back any single strong signal or clonotype linked to IBD. Individual T cell subtypes were not distinguishable. Varied immunosuppressive treatments among patients may have increased repertoire variability.

Added by template switching were UMIs that each held a 6-nucleotide sample barcode. TCRdb re-called the 5' RACE reads and shows each CDR3 protein once, DNA omitted. With about 160,000 distinct CDR3 sequences in the sample, the ten largest clones hold about 7.4%. Remarks on this clonotype: Its antigen is currently unknown.

Sequencing input: blood. The chain couples TRBV12-3 or TRBV12-4 to TRBJ2-3; lacking DNA, the TRBD1 call made by TCRdb goes unchecked. This TCR derives from a human donor with ulcerative colitis or Crohn's disease, or a healthy co-twin of an affected twin (not recorded which). CDR3 sequence: CASSPGFRDTQYF.